This is a list of T cell receptor beta chains from one sample in a study of blood T cell repertoires in COVID-19. Sequencing was performed with immunoSEQ multiplex PCR; in TCRdb, only in-frame clones are kept and a portion is missing. There are some 110,000 clones in the sample; around 85% occur only once, and roughly 8% lies in the top ten. The sequencing input was peripheral blood. The source of these receptors is a man between 65 and 85 years old who had recovered from COVID-19. CDR3s include the opening cysteine and the closing phenylalanine or tryptophan. The D gene is left open where the match is weak. A clone size is listed for some rows: how often the clone was seen (once, few, many), or a class if it is expanded.

clone_size: NA
v_call: TRBV27
d_call: TRBD2
j_call: TRBJ2-1
cdr3_aa: CASKRRVNLGSGRVYNEQFF
cdr3_nt: TGTGCCAGCAAAAGGAGGGTAAATTTAGGTAGCGGGAGGGTGTACAATGAGCAGTTCTTC

clone_size: NA
v_call: TRBV19
d_call: TRBD1
j_call: TRBJ1-5
cdr3_aa: CASSPRGQGNQPQHF
cdr3_nt: TGTGCCAGTAGCCCCCGGGGACAGGGCAATCAGCCCCAGCATTTT

clone_size: NA
v_call: TRBV7-9
d_call: TRBD2
j_call: TRBJ2-1
cdr3_aa: CASSLQRLAGGPVQFF
cdr3_nt: TGTGCCAGCAGCTTACAAAGACTAGCGGGAGGGCCAGTGCAGTTCTTC

clone_size: once
v_call: TRBV11-3
d_call: NA
j_call: TRBJ1-5
cdr3_aa: CASSLESGGDQPQHF
cdr3_nt: TGTGCCAGCAGCTTAGAATCCGGGGGTGACCAGCCCCAGCATTTT

clone_size: NA
v_call: TRBV7-8
d_call: NA
j_call: TRBJ2-7
cdr3_aa: CASSLAPQGTYEQYF
cdr3_nt: TGTGCCAGCAGCTTAGCTCCCCAGGGAACCTACGAGCAGTACTTC

clone_size: once
v_call: TRBV7-2
d_call: TRBD1
j_call: TRBJ1-1
cdr3_aa: CASSFDRETEAFF
cdr3_nt: TGTGCCAGCAGCTTCGACAGGGAAACTGAAGCTTTCTTT

clone_size: NA
v_call: TRBV15
d_call: NA
j_call: TRBJ1-5
cdr3_aa: CATSRDLTGNGNQPQHF
cdr3_nt: TGTGCCACCAGCAGAGATTTAACCGGAAACGGGAATCAGCCCCAGCATTTT

clone_size: NA
v_call: TRBV6-4
d_call: TRBD2
j_call: TRBJ2-3
cdr3_aa: CASSQGGGSTDTQYF
cdr3_nt: TGTGCCAGCAGTCAGGGCGGGGGTAGCACAGATACGCAGTATTTT

clone_size: NA
v_call: TRBV11-1
d_call: TRBD1
j_call: TRBJ1-1
cdr3_aa: CASSLARGPTEAFF
cdr3_nt: TGTGCCAGCAGCTTAGCGAGGGGGCCCACTGAAGCTTTCTTT

clone_size: NA
v_call: TRBV5-1
d_call: NA
j_call: TRBJ1-5
cdr3_aa: CASSLSGGNQPQHF
cdr3_nt: TGCGCCAGCAGCTTGTCCGGGGGCAATCAGCCCCAGCATTTT

clone_size: NA
v_call: TRBV27
d_call: TRBD1
j_call: TRBJ1-4
cdr3_aa: CASSHDRAENEKLFF
cdr3_nt: TGTGCCAGCAGCCATGACAGGGCAGAGAATGAAAAACTGTTTTTT

clone_size: NA
v_call: TRBV9
d_call: TRBD2
j_call: TRBJ2-2
cdr3_aa: CASSVEAGGIGELFF
cdr3_nt: TGTGCCAGCAGCGTAGAAGCGGGAGGAATCGGGGAGCTGTTTTTT

clone_size: few
v_call: TRBV7-9
d_call: TRBD1
j_call: TRBJ1-1
cdr3_aa: CASSWTGGNTEAFF
cdr3_nt: TGTGCCAGCAGCTGGACAGGGGGGAACACTGAAGCTTTCTTT

clone_size: NA
v_call: TRBV5-8
d_call: TRBD1
j_call: TRBJ2-7
cdr3_aa: CASSSGTGKNEQYF
cdr3_nt: TGTGCCAGCAGCTCCGGGACAGGGAAAAACGAGCAGTACTTC

clone_size: NA
v_call: TRBV29-1
d_call: NA
j_call: TRBJ2-5
cdr3_aa: CSVTDGGETQYF
cdr3_nt: TGCAGCGTTACAGATGGAGGAGAGACCCAGTACTTC

clone_size: NA
v_call: TRBV28
d_call: TRBD2
j_call: TRBJ2-2
cdr3_aa: CASSFWPSGRPNTGELFF
cdr3_nt: TGTGCCAGCAGTTTTTGGCCTAGCGGGAGGCCGAACACCGGGGAGCTGTTTTTT

clone_size: NA
v_call: TRBV5-1
d_call: NA
j_call: TRBJ2-3
cdr3_aa: CASSSQGGTDTQYF
cdr3_nt: TGCGCCAGCAGCTCACAGGGTGGCACAGATACGCAGTATTTT

clone_size: once
v_call: TRBV24-1
d_call: TRBD1
j_call: TRBJ1-2
cdr3_aa: CATSDPRTGGVYGYTF
cdr3_nt: TGTGCCACCAGTGATCCACGGACAGGGGGCGTCTATGGCTACACCTTC

clone_size: NA
v_call: TRBV6-5
d_call: NA
j_call: TRBJ2-7
cdr3_aa: CASSPAAGVSEQYF
cdr3_nt: TGTGCCAGCAGTCCGGCGGCAGGGGTCTCCGAGCAGTACTTC

clone_size: NA
v_call: TRBV15
d_call: NA
j_call: TRBJ2-5
cdr3_aa: CATSLQGWGRMETQYF
cdr3_nt: TGTGCCACCAGCCTGCAGGGTTGGGGGCGCATGGAGACCCAGTACTTC

clone_size: NA
v_call: TRBV5-1
d_call: TRBD1
j_call: TRBJ1-1
cdr3_aa: CASSWDRQNTEAFF
cdr3_nt: TGCGCCAGCAGCTGGGACAGGCAGAACACTGAAGCTTTCTTT

clone_size: NA
v_call: TRBV21-1
d_call: NA
j_call: TRBJ2-5
cdr3_aa: CASSMATSGGETQYF
cdr3_nt: TGTGCCAGCAGCATGGCGACTAGCGGGGGAGAGACCCAGTACTTC

clone_size: NA
v_call: TRBV5-1
d_call: TRBD1
j_call: TRBJ2-4
cdr3_aa: CASSPDRGNIQYF
cdr3_nt: TGCGCCAGCAGCCCGGACAGGGGAAACATTCAGTACTTC

clone_size: NA
v_call: TRBV2
d_call: NA
j_call: TRBJ2-7
cdr3_aa: CASSGPSGEQYF
cdr3_nt: TGTGCCAGCAGCGGTCCCTCGGGCGAGCAGTACTTC

clone_size: few
v_call: TRBV6-6
d_call: NA
j_call: TRBJ2-1
cdr3_aa: CASSYSANEQFF
cdr3_nt: TGTGCCAGCAGTTACTCGGCCAATGAGCAGTTCTTC

clone_size: once
v_call: TRBV28
d_call: TRBD1
j_call: TRBJ1-2
cdr3_aa: CASSNRGRWYGYTF
cdr3_nt: TGTGCCAGCAGTAACAGGGGGCGCTGGTATGGCTACACCTTC

clone_size: few
v_call: TRBV10-1
d_call: NA
j_call: TRBJ1-2
cdr3_aa: CASSEEGNRNYGYTF
cdr3_nt: TGCGCCAGCAGTGAGGAGGGTAATCGGAACTATGGCTACACCTTC

clone_size: once
v_call: TRBV29-1
d_call: NA
j_call: TRBJ2-3
cdr3_aa: CSVRSVGTDTQYF
cdr3_nt: TGCAGCGTTCGGTCCGTAGGCACAGATACGCAGTATTTT

clone_size: NA
v_call: TRBV28
d_call: TRBD1
j_call: TRBJ2-7
cdr3_aa: CASRVPGQGSYEQYF
cdr3_nt: TGTGCCAGCAGGGTCCCGGGACAGGGCTCCTACGAGCAGTACTTC

clone_size: NA
v_call: TRBV5-1
d_call: TRBD2
j_call: TRBJ2-5
cdr3_aa: CASSLEGAGAGETQYF
cdr3_nt: TGCGCCAGCAGCTTGGAAGGAGCGGGAGCGGGAGAGACCCAGTACTTC

clone_size: NA
v_call: TRBV2
d_call: TRBD1
j_call: TRBJ1-1
cdr3_aa: CASRDIQGATEAFF
cdr3_nt: TGTGCCAGCAGGGATATCCAGGGGGCTACTGAAGCTTTCTTT